The 8 T cell receptor beta chains below were found in one sample sequenced in a study of OX40 agonist ivuxolimab in advanced cancers. Produced via immunoSEQ multiplex PCR; TCRdb's table is partial and in-frame only. Among tens of thousands of clones listed, 90% to 95% were seen once. Source: CD4+ or CD8+ T cells sorted from blood, taken in a trial of the OX40 agonist ivuxolimab. These receptors originate from an adult with an advanced solid tumor such as melanoma, head and neck, liver or kidney cancer.

The chain uses TRBV5-4 and TRBJ2-7; either TRBD1 or TRBD2 may supply D (5 bases each). Germline V gene data show CDR1 as SGHNT and CDR2 as YYREEE (reference sequence). The CDR3 loop spans 13 amino acids. V was shortened by 2 bases and J by 3 bases, with 9 bases between the two germline ends. The CDR3 reads CASSFPGLYEQYF. CDR3 coding DNA: TGTGCCAGCAGCTTCCCGGGGCTCTACGAGCAGTACTTC.

J is TRBJ2-7 and V is TRBV7-9, with 10 bases identical to TRBD1. Trimming cost V 5 bases and J 5 bases; bases outside gene matches: 9. The CDR3 length is 15 residues. Germline values: CDR1 SEHNR, CDR2 FQNEAQ (reference sequence). CDR3 DNA sequence: TGTGCCAGCAGCGCTCTAGGGACAGGGGTGGACGAGCAGTACTTC. This gives the protein CASSALGTGVDEQYF.

V is TRBV19 and J is TRBJ2-2; D possibly corresponds to TRBD1 (7 bases). CDR1 and CDR2 from the germline V gene are LNHDA and SQIVND (reference sequence). The CDR3 runs 17 residues. Trimming removed 0 bases from V and 5 bases from J, with 16 bases in between. This CDR3 reads CASSIEFTGEATGELFF. CDR3 sequence (DNA): TGTGCCAGTAGTATAGAGTTCACAGGGGAGGCGACCGGGGAGCTGTTTTTT.

This clone was recorded a few times. Other DNA sequences in this specimen translate into the identical CDR3. The V and J genes are TRBV7-3 and TRBJ2-3, with D hard to call. The CDR3 length is 13 residues. The germline V gene encodes CDR1 SGHTA and CDR2 FQGTGA. V lost 2 bases and J 3 bases, leaving 6 bases between the germline ends. In DNA, the CDR3 is TGTGCCAGCAGCTTAGATGGGACAGATACGCAGTATTTT. Its translation is CASSLDGTDTQYF.

This chain joins TRBV7-9 and TRBJ2-5, with 9 nucleotides matching TRBD2. Germline trimming cut 1 base from V and 5 bases from J; bases unmatched to any gene: 11. The germline V gene encodes CDR1 SEHNR and CDR2 FQNEAQ (reference sequence). CDR3 length: 17 amino acids. Here the CDR3 reads CASSLGRSGRLGETQYF. The CDR3 DNA reads TGTGCCAGCAGCTTAGGTAGGAGCGGGAGGCTCGGGGAGACCCAGTACTTC.

V and J are TRBV28 and TRBJ2-1; either TRBD1 or TRBD2 may supply D (5 bases each). V dropped 6 bases and J dropped 9 bases, with 18 bases sitting between them. Germline V gives CDR1 MDHEN, CDR2 SYDVKM. This CDR3 is built from 14 residues. Written as DNA, the CDR3 is TGTGCCAGCAGCTTGGATCCAGGGAGCAGTGAGCAGTTCTTC. This encodes CASSLDPGSSEQFF.

The chain employs TRBV5-1 and TRBJ2-7; D tentatively reads TRBD1 or TRBD2 (5 bases each). The CDR3 spans 15 residues. With 0 bases removed from V and 9 bases from J, the gap between germline ends came to 19 bases. Germline lookup yields CDR1 SGHRS and CDR2 YFSETQ. CDR3 DNA: TGCGCCAGCAGCTTGGAGGCGAACCCACGGGGCGCGCAGTACTTC. Protein product: CASSLEANPRGAQYF.

This clone has only a few counts. The rearrangement uses TRBV10-3 and TRBJ2-7; no firm D call. Between the trimmed V and J ends, which lost 10 bases and 3 bases, there was a span of 13 bases. CDR1 and CDR2 (germline): ENHRY, SYGVKD. The CDR3 length is 12 residues. The CDR3 reads CASSRTNYEQYF. DNA of the CDR3: TGTGCCAGCAGCCGGACGAACTACGAGCAGTACTTC.